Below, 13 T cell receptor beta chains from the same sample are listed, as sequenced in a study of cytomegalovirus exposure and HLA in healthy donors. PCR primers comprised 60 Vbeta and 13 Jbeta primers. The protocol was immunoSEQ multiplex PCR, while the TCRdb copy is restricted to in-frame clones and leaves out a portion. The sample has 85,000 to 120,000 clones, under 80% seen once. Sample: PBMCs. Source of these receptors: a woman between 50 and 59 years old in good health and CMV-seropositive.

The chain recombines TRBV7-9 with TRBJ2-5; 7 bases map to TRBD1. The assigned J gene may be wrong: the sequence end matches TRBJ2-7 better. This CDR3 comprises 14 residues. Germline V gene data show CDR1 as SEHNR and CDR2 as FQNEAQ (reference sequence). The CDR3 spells CASSLGQFGYEQYF. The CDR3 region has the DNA TGTGCCAGCAGCTTGGGACAGTTCGGGTACGAGCAGTACTTC.

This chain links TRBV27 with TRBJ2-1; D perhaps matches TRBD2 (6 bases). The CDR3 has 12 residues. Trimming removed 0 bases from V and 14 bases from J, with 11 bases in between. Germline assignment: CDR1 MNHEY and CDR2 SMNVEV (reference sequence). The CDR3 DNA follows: TGTGCCAGCAGTTTATCTTCAGGGAGGAAGTTCTTC. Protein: CASSLSSGRKFF.

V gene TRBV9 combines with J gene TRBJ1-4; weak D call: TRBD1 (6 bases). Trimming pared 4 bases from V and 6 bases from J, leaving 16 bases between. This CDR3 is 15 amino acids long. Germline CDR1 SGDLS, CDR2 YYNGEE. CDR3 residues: CASSYGQWEHEKLFF. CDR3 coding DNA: TGTGCCAGCAGCTACGGACAGTGGGAACATGAAAAACTGTTTTTT.

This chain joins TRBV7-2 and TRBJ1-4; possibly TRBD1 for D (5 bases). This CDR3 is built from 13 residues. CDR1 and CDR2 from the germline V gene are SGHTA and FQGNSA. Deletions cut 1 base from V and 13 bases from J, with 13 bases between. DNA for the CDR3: TGTGCCAGCAGCTTAGGGGCTGGGGGGGGACTGTTTTTT. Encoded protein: CASSLGAGGGLFF.

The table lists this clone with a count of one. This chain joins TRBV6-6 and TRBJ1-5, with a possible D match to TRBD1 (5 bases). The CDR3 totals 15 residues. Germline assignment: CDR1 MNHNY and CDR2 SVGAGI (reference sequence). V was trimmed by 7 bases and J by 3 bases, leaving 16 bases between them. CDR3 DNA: TGTGCCAGCACCGTCCAGGACACCTACAATCAGCCCCAGCATTTT. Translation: CASTVQDTYNQPQHF.

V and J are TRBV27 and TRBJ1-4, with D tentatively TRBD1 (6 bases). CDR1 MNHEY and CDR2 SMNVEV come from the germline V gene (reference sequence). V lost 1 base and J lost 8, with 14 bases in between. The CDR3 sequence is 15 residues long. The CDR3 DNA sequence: TGTGCCAGCAGTTTATTGAACTCAGACAGGGAAAAACTGTTTTTT. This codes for CASSLLNSDREKLFF.

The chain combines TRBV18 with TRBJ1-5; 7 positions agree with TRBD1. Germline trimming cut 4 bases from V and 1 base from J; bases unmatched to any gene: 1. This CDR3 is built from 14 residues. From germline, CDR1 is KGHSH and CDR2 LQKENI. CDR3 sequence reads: CASSRGQSNQPQHF. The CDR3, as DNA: TGTGCCAGCTCACGGGGACAGAGCAATCAGCCCCAGCATTTT.

The CDR3 sequence is CASSIRQGNTEAFF. In DNA, the CDR3 is TGTGCCAGCAGTATCCGACAGGGGAACACTGAAGCTTTCTTT. The chain recombines TRBV27 with TRBJ1-1; 7 positions match TRBD1. The V gene's germline CDR1 is MNHEY and CDR2 SMNVEV (reference sequence). The CDR3 extends over 14 amino acids. Trimming removed 5 bases from V and 1 base from J; junction bases left unmatched: 4.

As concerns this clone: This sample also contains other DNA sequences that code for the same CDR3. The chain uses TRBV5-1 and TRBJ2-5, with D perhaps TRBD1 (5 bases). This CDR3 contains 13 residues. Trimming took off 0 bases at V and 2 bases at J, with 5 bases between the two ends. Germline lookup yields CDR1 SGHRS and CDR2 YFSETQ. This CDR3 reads CASSLGQQETQYF. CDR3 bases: TGCGCCAGCAGCTTGGGACAGCAAGAGACCCAGTACTTC.

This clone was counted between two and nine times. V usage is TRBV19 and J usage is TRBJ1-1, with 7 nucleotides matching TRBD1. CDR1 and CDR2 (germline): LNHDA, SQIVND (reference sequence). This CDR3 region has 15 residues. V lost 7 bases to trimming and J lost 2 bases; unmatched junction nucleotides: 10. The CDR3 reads CASTKSSGGNTEAFF. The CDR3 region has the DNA TGTGCCAGTACCAAAAGCTCAGGGGGAAACACTGAAGCTTTCTTT.

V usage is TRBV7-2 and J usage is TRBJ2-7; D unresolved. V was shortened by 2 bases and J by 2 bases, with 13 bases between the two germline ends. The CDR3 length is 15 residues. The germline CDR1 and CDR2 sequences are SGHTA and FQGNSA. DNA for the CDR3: TGTGCCAGCAGCTTACGGGTATATTCGGCCTACGAGCAGTACTTC. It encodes CASSLRVYSAYEQYF.

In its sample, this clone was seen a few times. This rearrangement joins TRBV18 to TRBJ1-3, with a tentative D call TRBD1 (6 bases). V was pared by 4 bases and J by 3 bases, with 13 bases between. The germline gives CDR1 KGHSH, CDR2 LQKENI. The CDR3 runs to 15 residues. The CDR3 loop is CASSLQTGYGNTIYF. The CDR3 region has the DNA TGTGCCAGCTCACTTCAGACAGGATATGGAAACACCATATATTTT.

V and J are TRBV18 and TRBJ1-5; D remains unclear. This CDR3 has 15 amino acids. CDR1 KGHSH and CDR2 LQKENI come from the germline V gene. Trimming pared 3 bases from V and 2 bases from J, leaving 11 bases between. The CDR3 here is CASSPEDGGNQPQHF. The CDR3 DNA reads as TGTGCCAGCTCACCGGAGGACGGAGGCAATCAGCCCCAGCATTTT. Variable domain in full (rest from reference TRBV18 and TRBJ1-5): NAGVMQNPRHLVRRRGQEARLRCSPMKGHSHVYWYRQLPEEGLKFMVYLQKENIIDESGMPKERFSAEFPKEGPSILRIQQVVRGDSAAYFCASSPEDGGNQPQHFGDGTRLSIL.